The TCR beta chain described here comes from a study of technical replicates of blood from several donors. This CDR3 is built from 16 residues. Germline CDR1 and CDR2: SQVTM and ANQGSEA. Libraries were prepared by immunoSEQ multiplex PCR; TCRdb keeps only in-frame clonotypes and omits some of them. Of more than 15,000 clones detected, approximately 83% appear once; the ten largest clones hold around 10%. The specimen was PBMCs. This receptor was identified in a human donor in good health. Some clones in this sample may be carry-over from other donors' samples. The V call is TRBV29-1, the J call TRBJ2-5; a weak D match, TRBD2 (6 bases). The DNA matches TRBJ2-7 better at its end, which makes the J call doubtful. The CDR3 sequence: CSVEGLDGTAEYEQYF. As DNA, the CDR3 is TGCAGCGTTGAGGGCCTAGATGGGACTGCCGAGTACGAGCAGTACTTC.